This T cell receptor (beta chain) appears in the sequencing data of a study of vaccination effects on CD4 cells after COVID-19. Germline V CDR1 and CDR2: ENHRY, SYGVKD. V gave up 4 bases and J gave up 7 bases, with 11 bases separating them. The CDR3 has 13 amino acids. Points on this clone: Its antigen is currently unknown.

Points from the study as a whole: There was only 1 of 255 vaccine-induced clones in healthy vaccinees that cross-reacted with common cold coronaviruses.

Some clones are missing from TCRdb's copy, which holds only in-frame ones; the method was immunoSEQ multiplex PCR. The sample holds around 70,000 clones; roughly 80% are singletons and the top ten take over 2%. CD4+ T cell isolation took place after nine to eleven days of culture. IL-2 medium took the place of half the medium on both days 3 and 7. This receptor was obtained from a human donor who received a COVID-19 vaccine. The chain recombines TRBV10-3 with TRBJ2-1; possible D gene TRBD2, 5 bases. The material sequenced was CD4+ T cells from PBMCs cultured without peptide, taken before COVID-19 vaccination. Written as DNA, the CDR3 is TGTGCCATCAGTGCGCGTGGGGAGAATGAGCAGTTCTTC. Translated: CAISARGENEQFF.